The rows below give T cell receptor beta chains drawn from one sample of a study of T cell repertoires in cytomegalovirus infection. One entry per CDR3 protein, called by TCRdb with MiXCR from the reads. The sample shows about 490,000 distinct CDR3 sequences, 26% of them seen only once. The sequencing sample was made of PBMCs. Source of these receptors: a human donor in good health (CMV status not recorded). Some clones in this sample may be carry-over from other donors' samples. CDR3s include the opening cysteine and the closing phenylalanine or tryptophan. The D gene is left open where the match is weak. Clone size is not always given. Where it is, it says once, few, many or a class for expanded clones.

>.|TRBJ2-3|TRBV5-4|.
TGTGCCAGCAGCTTGGACCAGTTCACAGATACGCAGTATTTT
CASSLDQFTDTQYF
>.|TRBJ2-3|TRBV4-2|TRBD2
TGTGCCAGCAGCCAAGTTGGACTAGCCTCCACAGATACGCAGTATTTT
CASSQVGLASTDTQYF
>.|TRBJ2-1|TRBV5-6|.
TGTGCCAGCAGCAGGCAAGGGCCATTCTACAATGAGCAGTTCTTC
CASSRQGPFYNEQFF
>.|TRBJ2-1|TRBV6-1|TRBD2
TGTGCCAGCAGTTACCCGGGACTAGTGGCAAATCCTAAAGACAATGAGCAGTTCTTC
CASSYPGLVANPKDNEQFF
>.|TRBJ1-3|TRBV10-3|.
TGTGCCAGTGGACTCCTTTACGGAAACACCATATATTTT
CASGLLYGNTIYF
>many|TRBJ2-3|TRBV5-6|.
TGTGCCAGCAGCTTAGCGGGCACAGATACGCAGTATTTT
CASSLAGTDTQYF
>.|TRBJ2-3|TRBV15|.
TGTGCCACCAGCTCTCCTAGGAAAACAGATACGCAGTATTTT
CATSSPRKTDTQYF
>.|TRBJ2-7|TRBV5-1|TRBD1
TGCGCCAGCAGCCCGGGGACAGGGGGCTCCCCCTACGAGCAGTACTTC
CASSPGTGGSPYEQYF
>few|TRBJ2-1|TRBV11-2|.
TGTGCCAGCACCGGAGCGGGTCTCTCCTACAATGAGCAGTTCTTC
CASTGAGLSYNEQFF
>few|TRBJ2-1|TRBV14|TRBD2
TGTGCCAGCAGCCAAGATCGTGGGACTAGCGCCTACAATGAGCAGTTCTTC
CASSQDRGTSAYNEQFF
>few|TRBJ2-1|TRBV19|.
TGTGCCAGTAATTCAGGGTACAATGAGCAGTTCTTC
CASNSGYNEQFF
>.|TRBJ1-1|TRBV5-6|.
TGTGCCAGCAGCTTGGGAGCAGCCGAAGCTTTCTTT
CASSLGAAEAFF
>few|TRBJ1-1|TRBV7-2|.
TGTGCCAGCAGCGACCGACAGAGGAACACTGAAGCTTTCTTT
CASSDRQRNTEAFF
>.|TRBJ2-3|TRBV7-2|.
TGTGCCAGCAGCTTATCGGCGCGTGGAACAGATACGCAGTATTTT
CASSLSARGTDTQYF
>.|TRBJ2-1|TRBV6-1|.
TGTGCCAGCAGGGTCGTGGGACTCTACAATGAGCAGTTCTTC
CASRVVGLYNEQFF
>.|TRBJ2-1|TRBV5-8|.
TGTGCCAGCAGCTTTCCTCCTCTCGGGGTTATCTACAATGAGCAGTTCTTC
CASSFPPLGVIYNEQFF
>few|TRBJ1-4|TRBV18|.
TGTGCCAGCTCACAAGGGGGAACTAATGAAAAACTGTTTTTT
CASSQGGTNEKLFF
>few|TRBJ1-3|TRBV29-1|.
TGCAGCGTTGAAATGTTCTCAGCTTCTGGAAACACCATATATTTT
CSVEMFSASGNTIYF
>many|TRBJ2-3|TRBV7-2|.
TGTGCCAGCAGCCGATTTTCAGATACGCAGTATTTT
CASSRFSDTQYF
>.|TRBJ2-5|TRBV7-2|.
TGTGCCAGCAGATGGGGAAACCAAGAGACCCAGTACTTC
CASRWGNQETQYF
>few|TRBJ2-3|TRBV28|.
TGTGCCAGCAGTTCCGACAGGGATACGCAGTATTTT
CASSSDRDTQYF
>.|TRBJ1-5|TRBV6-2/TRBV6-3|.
TGTGCCAGCAGTTCTACAGGTTTTTATAGCAATCAGCCCCAGCATTTT
CASSSTGFYSNQPQHF
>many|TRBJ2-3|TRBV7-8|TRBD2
TGTGCCAGCAGCTTAAGACCCCTAGCGGGGATCACAGATACGCAGTATTTT
CASSLRPLAGITDTQYF
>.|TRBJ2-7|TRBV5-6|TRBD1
TGTGCCAGCAGCTTGAACCAGGGGGACTACGAGCAGTACTTC
CASSLNQGDYEQYF
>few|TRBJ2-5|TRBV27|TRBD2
TGTGCCAGCAGTTCCCCGGGAGGGATGCAGACCCAGTACTTC
CASSSPGGMQTQYF
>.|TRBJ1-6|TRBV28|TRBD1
TGTGCCAGCAGTTTTCGCCAGGGGGGCCTCCACTTT
CASSFRQGGLHF
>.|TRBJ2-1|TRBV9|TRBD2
TGTGCCAGCAGCGTTGCGGGACTAGTGTACAATGAGCAGTTCTTC
CASSVAGLVYNEQFF
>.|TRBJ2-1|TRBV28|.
TGTGCCAGCAGTTTAAGGGGGGAGGGCCGGGATGAGCAGTTCTTC
CASSLRGEGRDEQFF
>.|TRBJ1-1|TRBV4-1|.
TGCGCCAGCAGCCAAGATGTAAAGCCGCGACTGAACACTGAAGCTTTCTTT
CASSQDVKPRLNTEAFF
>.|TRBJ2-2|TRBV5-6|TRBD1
TGTGCCAGCAGCGCATTCGACAGGGCCTTGGACACCGGGGAGCTGTTTTTT
CASSAFDRALDTGELFF
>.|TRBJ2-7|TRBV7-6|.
TGTGCCAGCAGCCCACCTTGGGGCCCGTACGAGCAGTACTTC
CASSPPWGPYEQYF
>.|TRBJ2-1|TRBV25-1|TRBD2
TGTGCCAGCAGCGGGCGGCTAGCGGGAGCGGTCGAGCAGTTCTTC
CASSGRLAGAVEQFF
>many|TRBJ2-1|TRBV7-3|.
TGTGCCAGCAGCCCGAACGGAGCCTACAATGAGCAGTTCTTC
CASSPNGAYNEQFF
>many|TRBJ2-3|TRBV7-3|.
TGTGCCAGCAGCCCATCGGGGCCTGATACGCAGTATTTT
CASSPSGPDTQYF
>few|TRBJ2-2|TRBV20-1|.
TGCAGTGCTAGAATGGACACCGGGGAGCTGTTTTTT
CSARMDTGELFF
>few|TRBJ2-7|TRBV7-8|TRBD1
TGTGCCAGCAGCCCCCGGGACAGGGTCTACGAGCAGTACTTC
CASSPRDRVYEQYF
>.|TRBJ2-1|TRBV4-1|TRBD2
TGCGCCAGCAGCCAACCTAGCGGGAGGGCCGGCTCCTACAATGAGCAGTTCTTC
CASSQPSGRAGSYNEQFF
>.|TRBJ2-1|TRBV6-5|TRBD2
TGTGCCAGCAGGGCGGGGGGCTGGAATGAGCAGTTCTTC
CASRAGGWNEQFF
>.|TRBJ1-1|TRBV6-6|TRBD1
TGTGCCACCGACAGGGGAGGTACTGAAGCTTTCTTT
CATDRGGTEAFF
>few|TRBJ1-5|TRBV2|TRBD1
TGTGCCAGGGGGACCGGGACAGGGGGCCTTAGCAATCAGCCCCAGCATTTT
CARGTGTGGLSNQPQHF
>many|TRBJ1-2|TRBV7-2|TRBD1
TGTGCCAGCAGCACATGGACAGGGCACTATGGCTACACCTTC
CASSTWTGHYGYTF
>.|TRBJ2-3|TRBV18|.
TGTGCCAGCTCAGCAGACAGTACAGATACGCAGTATTTT
CASSADSTDTQYF
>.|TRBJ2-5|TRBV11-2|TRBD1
TGTGCCAGCAGCCCCCGGACAGGGGTCAGGGAGACCCAGTACTTC
CASSPRTGVRETQYF
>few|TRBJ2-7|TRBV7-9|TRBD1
TGTGCCAGCAGCGCCGGGACAGGGGTTTTTAACGAGCAGTACTTC
CASSAGTGVFNEQYF
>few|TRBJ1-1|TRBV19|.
TGTGCCAGTAGTATTACGGACGTCGGGGACACTGAAGCTTTCTTT
CASSITDVGDTEAFF
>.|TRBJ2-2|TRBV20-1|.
TGCAGTGCTAGAGAATTCGGGCAGGGAGTGTCCGGGGAGCTGTTTTTT
CSAREFGQGVSGELFF
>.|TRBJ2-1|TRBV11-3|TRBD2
TGTGCCAGCAGCTCTAGCGGGAGCCCTCTCAATGAGCAGTTCTTC
CASSSSGSPLNEQFF
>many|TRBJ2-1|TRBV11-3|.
TGTGCCAGCAGCTTCAGAGGTGAGCAGTTCTTC
CASSFRGEQFF
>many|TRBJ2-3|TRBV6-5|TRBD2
TGTGCCAGCAGTTCCCCACTAGCGCGGGAGGATTTT
CASSSPLAREDF
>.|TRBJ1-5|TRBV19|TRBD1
TGTGCCAGTGCCCCAGGGGGGGTTCAGCCCCAGCATTTT
CASAPGGVQPQHF